This TCR beta chain was sequenced in a study of T cells in localized non-small cell lung cancer. Clones were read by immunoSEQ multiplex PCR, and TCRdb kept only the in-frame ones, dropping some. The sample includes 6,300 or so clones, 15% of them seen just once. CDR1 is MNHGY, CDR2 SAAAGT, per germline. CDR3 length equals 14 residues. Deletions cut 5 bases from V and 4 bases from J, with 11 bases between. This clone was counted a few times. The rearrangement joins TRBV6-8 to TRBJ1-4, with a possible D match to TRBD1 (5 bases). This clonotype was obtained from a male donor at least 60 years old with stage II squamous cell lung carcinoma. This material consisted of normal lung tissue next to the tumor, taken before any cancer treatment. CDR3 coding DNA: TGTGCCAGCAGTCTCGACAGACGTAATGAAAAACTGTTTTTT. This encodes CASSLDRRNEKLFF.